Described below is a single T cell receptor beta chain sequence and its context. The clone's antigen remains unknown. Base quality data are lacking; no much larger clone is found one base away. This record belongs to a study of blood T cell repertoires in COVID-19 (dated by TCRdb to 2020 to 2021). Study-level background: Samples covering the acute and convalescent phases of COVID-19 were provided by collaborators in the United States, Italy and Spain. The material from the prospective study consisted of cDNA or gDNA derived from T cells, B-cell-depleted T cells, or PBMCs. Where available, HLA class I and class II types were obtained from metadata supplied by the sample provider rather than from assay-based typing. The samples were drawn from the first 160 participants of the ongoing ImmuneRACE study and from 950 to 1,500 subjects provided by 6 global collaborators. Nearly every sample came with metadata listing a de-identified subject ID, COVID-19 status, age in years and sex. The repertoires were made available in a free public database intended to serve as a resource for research on the immune response to SARS-CoV-2. Deeply sampled blood TCRbeta repertoires from subjects exposed to, actively infected with, or recovered from COVID-19 were included in the dataset. The full study reports these points: How much clinical and demographic metadata was included differed by source and by participant, and the metadata was provided uncurated.

TCRbeta CDR3 regions were amplified from genomic DNA using the immunoSEQ Assay, a bias-controlled multiplex PCR. Per the original workflow: The number of nucleated cells in each sample was estimated by amplification of reference gene primers within the assay. Sequence reads were collapsed and filtered to measure the absolute abundance of every unique TCRbeta CDR3 rearrangement. For each sample, productive Simpson clonality was calculated as the square root of Simpson's diversity index over productive rearrangements. TCRdb's version of the immuneACCESS table is confined to in-frame rearrangements and falls short of the full clone set. An unresolved V gene accounts for under half of the shortfall where checked; the remainder is of unknown origin. V, J and clone size are those of that table, while D and trimming were read from the DNA. The sample includes over 250,000 clones, with approximately 85% observed a single time. Clones ranked in the top ten supply roughly 11% of the sample.

Each collaborating institution followed its own protocols to collect whole blood in K2EDTA tubes. For TCRbeta analysis, collaborators shipped samples as frozen whole blood, isolated PBMCs, or DNA extracted from either of those sample types. From the germline V gene, CDR1 is MNHEY and CDR2 is SVGAGI. CDR3 length: 15 amino acids, cysteine to phenylalanine. CDR3 DNA is the only sequence kept; it has 45 bases, read in frame from the first base. The junction shows trimming of 6 bases on V and 3 bases on J, plus 15 bases between the germline ends. The TCR comes from a woman in her 70s with acute or convalescent COVID-19. The material sequenced was peripheral blood. Recombination connected TRBV6-5 to TRBJ1-5; a tentative D call is TRBD1 (6 bases match). The nucleotides read TGTGCCAGCAGACAGGAGACAGGTTTCAATCAGCCCCAGCATTTT. It codes for CASRQETGFNQPQHF.